This section outlines one T cell receptor beta chain sequence together with its context. Its specificity is not known. The CDR3 contains 15 residues. CDR1 and CDR2 from the germline V gene are LGHDT and YNNKEL (reference sequence). V gave up 1 base and J gave up 4 bases, with 8 bases separating them. Next came a second PCR, run for roughly 7 to 12 cycles, which used a sample-barcoded 5' primer along with a J-beta primer mix. From each sample, at least 3 million paired-end reads containing CDR3 were obtained. TCRdb re-called the 5' RACE reads with MiXCR, one entry per CDR3 protein. The repertoire holds hundreds of thousands of distinct CDR3 sequences, with 56% as singletons. The data derive from a study of blood T cells in healthy people across ages. Study observations and caveats: Investigators treated diversity estimates from one million T cells as underestimates.

This chain joins TRBV3-1 and TRBJ2-6; D is ambiguous. This receptor was obtained from a man in his forties in good health. The sequenced sample was blood. The CDR3 region is CASSQVDLGANVLTF. The CDR3 region has the DNA TGTGCCAGCAGCCAAGTAGATCTCGGGGCCAACGTCCTGACTTTC. The full variable domain, with the rest looked up from reference TRBV3-1 and TRBJ2-6, is DTAVSQTPKYLVTQMGNDKSIKCEQNLGHDTMYWYKQDSKKFLKIMFSYNNKELIINETVPNRFSPKSPDKAHLNLHINSLELGDSAVYFCASSQVDLGANVLTFGAGSRLTVL.